The 6 T cell receptor beta chains presented below share a single source sample, sequenced in a study of monozygotic twins with inflammatory bowel disease. TCRdb re-called the 5' RACE reads; every CDR3 protein appears as one record, without DNA. The sample is made up of some 200,000 distinct CDR3 sequences, and the top ten hold 1.5% to 2% of it. Sequenced: blood. These receptors all come from a human donor with ulcerative colitis or Crohn's disease, or a healthy co-twin of an affected twin (not recorded which).

This chain connects TRBV24-1 to TRBJ2-2; checking the TCRdb D call of TRBD1 is not possible without DNA. Germline assignment: CDR1 KGHDR and CDR2 SFDVKD. The CDR3 spans 14 residues. The CDR3 loop is CATSQGALSGELFF.

The chain links TRBV11-2 to TRBJ1-2; as DNA is missing, the TRBD1 call by TCRdb cannot be tested. Per the germline V gene, CDR1 is SGHAT and CDR2 is FQNNGV. The CDR3 totals 16 residues. CDR3 loop: CASSFGTGGEDYGYTF.

V usage is TRBV20-1 and J usage is TRBJ2-7. In germline, CDR1 is DFQATT, CDR2 SNEGSKA (reference sequence). The CDR3 has 12 amino acids. CDR3: CSARGISGEQYF.

The chain joins TRBV7-6 to TRBJ2-1; the TCRdb call, TRBD1, lacks DNA for checking. Germline CDR1 and CDR2: SGHVS and FNYEAQ. The CDR3 covers 22 residues. CDR3 amino acids: CASSSAPGGRGVPRTYYNEQFF.

This chain joins TRBV7-9 and TRBJ2-2. In germline, CDR1 is SEHNR, CDR2 FQNEAQ (reference sequence). The CDR3 covers 15 residues. CDR3 in amino acids: CASSLPSWNTGELFF.

The V gene is TRBV6-1, the J gene TRBJ2-7; TCRdb proposes TRBD1, but this gene call is untestable without DNA. The CDR3 loop spans 14 amino acids. The germline V gene encodes CDR1 MNHNS and CDR2 SASEGT. CDR3: CASSIQGSRYEQYF.